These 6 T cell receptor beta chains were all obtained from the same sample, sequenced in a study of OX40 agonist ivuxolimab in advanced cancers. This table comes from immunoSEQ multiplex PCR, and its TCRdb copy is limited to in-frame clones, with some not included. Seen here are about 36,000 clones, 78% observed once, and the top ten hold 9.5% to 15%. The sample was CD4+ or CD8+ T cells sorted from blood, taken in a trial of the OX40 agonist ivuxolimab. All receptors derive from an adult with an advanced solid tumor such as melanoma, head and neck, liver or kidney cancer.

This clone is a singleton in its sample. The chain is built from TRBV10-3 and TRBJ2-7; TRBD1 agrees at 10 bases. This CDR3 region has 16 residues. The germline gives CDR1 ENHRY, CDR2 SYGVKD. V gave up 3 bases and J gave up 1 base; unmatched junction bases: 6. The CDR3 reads CAISDPGQGVSYEQYF. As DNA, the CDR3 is TGTGCCATCAGTGACCCTGGACAGGGGGTGTCCTACGAGCAGTACTTC.

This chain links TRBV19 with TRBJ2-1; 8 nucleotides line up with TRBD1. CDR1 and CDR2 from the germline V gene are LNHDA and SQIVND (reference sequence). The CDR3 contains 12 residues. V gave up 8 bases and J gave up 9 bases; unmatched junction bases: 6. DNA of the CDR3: TGTGCCAGTGCGGACAGGGTAGGTGAGCAGTTCTTC. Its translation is CASADRVGEQFF.

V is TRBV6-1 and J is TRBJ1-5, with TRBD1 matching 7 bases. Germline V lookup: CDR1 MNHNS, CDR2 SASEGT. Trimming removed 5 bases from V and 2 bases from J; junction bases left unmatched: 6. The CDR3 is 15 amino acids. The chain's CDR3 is CASSIHRGGNQPQHF. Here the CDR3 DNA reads TGTGCCAGCAGTATACACAGGGGTGGCAATCAGCCCCAGCATTTT.

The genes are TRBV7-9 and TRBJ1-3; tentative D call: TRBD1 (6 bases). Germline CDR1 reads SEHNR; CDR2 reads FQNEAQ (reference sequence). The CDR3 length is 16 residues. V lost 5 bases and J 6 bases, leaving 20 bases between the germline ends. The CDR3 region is CASSPGTRGSVNTIYF. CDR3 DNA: TGTGCCAGCAGCCCAGGCACCAGGGGTAGTGTAAACACCATATATTTT. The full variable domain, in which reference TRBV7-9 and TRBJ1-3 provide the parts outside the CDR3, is DTGVSQNPRHKITKRGQNVTFRCDPISEHNRLYWYRQTLGQGPEFLTYFQNEAQLEKSRLLSDRFSAERPKGSFSTLEIQRTEQGDSAMYLCASSPGTRGSVNTIYFGEGSWLTVV.

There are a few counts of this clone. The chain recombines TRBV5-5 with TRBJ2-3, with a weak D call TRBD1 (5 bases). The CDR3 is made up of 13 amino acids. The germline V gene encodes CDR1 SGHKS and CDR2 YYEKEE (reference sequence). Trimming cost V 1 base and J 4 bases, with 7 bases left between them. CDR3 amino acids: CASSLIGADTQYF. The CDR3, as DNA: TGTGCCAGCAGCTTGATAGGGGCAGATACGCAGTATTTT.

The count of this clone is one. The CDR3 DNA reads as TGTGCCAGCAGTTTAGCCGGGTTTAGCACTGAAGCTTTCTTT. As protein: CASSLAGFSTEAFF. The rearrangement uses TRBV28 and TRBJ1-1; D unclear. The CDR3 is 14 amino acids. The germline CDR1 and CDR2 sequences are MDHEN and SYDVKM. Trimming removed 2 bases from V and 4 bases from J, with 11 bases in between.